Listed below are T cell receptor beta chains from one sample, sequenced in a study of patients and donors after allogeneic stem cell transplantation. MiXCR, run by TCRdb on the RT-PCR reads, gives a single entry per CDR3 protein. Found here are approximately 200,000 distinct CDR3 sequences, 35% to 45% of them singletons; the top ten hold approximately 10%. Sample: blood, either unsorted or a sorted T cell fraction (not recorded which). The receptors here all came from a human donor who was either an allogeneic HSCT recipient or a stem cell or donor lymphocyte infusion donor (not recorded which). It is not recorded whose cells these are; they may come from a transplant donor. CDR3s include the opening cysteine and the closing phenylalanine or tryptophan. Each record gives: V gene, D gene, clone size, CDR3 length, J gene, CDR3 protein, CDR3 DNA. The D gene is left open where the match is weak. Size tells how often a clone was seen (once, few, many) or the class of an expanded clone, and some rows leave it out.

V: TRBV6-5; D: .; size: few; length: 15; J: TRBJ2-3; CDR3: CASSYSAGHTDTQYF; DNA: TGTGCCAGCAGTTACTCAGCTGGGCACACAGATACGCAGTATTTT
V: TRBV7-9; D: .; size: .; length: 15; J: TRBJ1-2; CDR3: CASSLSLGSTGGYTF; DNA: TGTGCCAGCAGCTTATCTCTGGGATCGACGGGCGGCTACACCTTC
V: TRBV10-3; D: .; size: .; length: 17; J: TRBJ1-3; CDR3: CAISDAGISTSGNTIYF; DNA: TGTGCCATCAGTGACGCCGGGATCTCGACGTCTGGAAACACCATATATTTT
V: TRBV7-2; D: .; size: .; length: 12; J: TRBJ1-5; CDR3: CASTYSNQPQHF; DNA: TGTGCCAGTACTTATAGCAATCAGCCCCAGCATTTT
V: TRBV5-1; D: .; size: few; length: 16; J: TRBJ1-1; CDR3: CASSWGNRNMNTEAFF; DNA: TGCGCCAGCAGCTGGGGAAACAGGAACATGAACACTGAAGCTTTCTTT
V: TRBV12-3/TRBV12-4; D: .; size: few; length: 15; J: TRBJ2-6; CDR3: CASSLSSSGANVLTF; DNA: TGTGCCAGCAGTTTGAGCAGTTCTGGGGCCAACGTCCTGACTTTC
V: TRBV29-1; D: .; size: few; length: 11; J: TRBJ2-1; CDR3: CSAQGEFGQFF; DNA: TGCAGCGCCCAAGGGGAGTTTGGGCAGTTCTTC
V: TRBV4-3; D: .; size: once; length: 14; J: TRBJ2-7; CDR3: CASSQDSPTYEQYF; DNA: TGCGCCAGCAGCCAAGATTCCCCCACCTACGAGCAGTACTTC
V: TRBV7-3; D: TRBD1; size: few; length: 15; J: TRBJ1-1; CDR3: CASSYDDREATEAFF; DNA: TGTGCCAGCAGCTATGACGACAGGGAGGCAACTGAAGCTTTCTTT
V: TRBV20-1; D: .; size: .; length: 15; J: TRBJ1-3; CDR3: CSARVRGLSGNTIYF; DNA: TGCAGTGCTAGAGTAAGGGGACTCTCTGGAAACACCATATATTTT
V: TRBV5-1; D: .; size: .; length: 15; J: TRBJ1-1; CDR3: CASSLGGVENTEAFF; DNA: TGCGCCAGCAGCTTGGGTGGAGTGGAGAACACTGAAGCTTTCTTT